One and the same sample provided the 27 T cell receptor beta chains below, sequenced in a study of cytomegalovirus exposure and HLA in healthy donors. PCR primers comprised 60 Vbeta and 13 Jbeta primers. Only in-frame clones appear in the TCRdb table, and some are missing; sequencing was by immunoSEQ multiplex PCR. The data contain about 140,000 clones, 61% of them singletons. The sample consisted of PBMCs. These receptor sequences come from a male donor in good health and CMV-seronegative.

The rearrangement joins TRBV19 to TRBJ2-5, with TRBD2 matching 12 bases. V was clipped by 4 bases and J by 5 bases; unmatched bases: 2. The CDR3 is 14 amino acids. Germline CDR1 LNHDA, CDR2 SQIVND (reference sequence). DNA for the CDR3: TGTGCCAGTAGTACCACTAGCGGGAGGGAGACCCAGTACTTC. It encodes CASSTTSGRETQYF.

This chain connects TRBV2 to TRBJ2-1, with 10 bases aligning to TRBD1. The CDR3 has 15 amino acids. Germline V CDR1 and CDR2: SNHLY, FYNNEI. V was clipped by 5 bases and J by 3 bases; unmatched bases: 4. This CDR3 reads CASSPTGGGYNEQFF. As DNA, the CDR3 is TGTGCCAGCAGTCCGACAGGGGGCGGCTACAATGAGCAGTTCTTC.

A few counts support this clone. V gene TRBV5-6 combines with J gene TRBJ2-7; TRBD1 might be the D (5 bases). V lost 0 bases, J lost 2 bases, and 12 bases lay in between. Germline V gene lookup returns CDR1 SGHDT and CDR2 YYEEEE. The CDR3 totals 15 residues. The CDR3 loop is CASSLVNRITYEQYF. Here the CDR3 DNA reads TGTGCCAGCAGCTTGGTAAACAGGATCACCTACGAGCAGTACTTC.

The table lists this clone with a few counts. The chain uses TRBV7-3 and TRBJ2-1; 12 bases match TRBD2. There are 19 residues in the CDR3. V dropped 1 base and J dropped 7; count of bases not matched to a gene: 14. Germline CDR1 reads SGHTA; CDR2 reads FQGTGA. CDR3 DNA: TGTGCCAGCAGCTTAAGGGGTCCTAGCGGGGGGGCCATGACGAATGAGCAGTTCTTC. This codes for CASSLRGPSGGAMTNEQFF.

This clone was counted a few times. J is TRBJ1-4 and V is TRBV4-1; D may be TRBD1 (5 bases). The V end lost 3 bases, the J end lost 8 bases, and 19 bases lay between the germline ends. There are 16 residues in the CDR3. Germline CDR1 and CDR2: MGHRA and YSYEKL. CDR3 region: CASSHPPGPGYEKLFF. CDR3 DNA: TGCGCCAGCAGCCACCCGCCGGGCCCAGGGTACGAAAAACTGTTTTTT.

The chain combines TRBV27 with TRBJ1-2, with TRBD1 matching over 7 bases. Trimming cost V 5 bases and J 3 bases; bases outside gene matches: 6. This CDR3 spans 14 amino acids. Germline V gives CDR1 MNHEY, CDR2 SMNVEV (reference sequence). CDR3 sequence reads: CASSLRQGHYGYTF. Written as DNA, the CDR3 is TGTGCCAGCAGTCTACGACAGGGCCACTATGGCTACACCTTC.

The chain joins TRBV6-6 to TRBJ2-1; 12 positions match TRBD2. Germline assignment: CDR1 MNHNY and CDR2 SVGAGI (reference sequence). Trimming took 2 bases from V and 5 from J; bases not matched to a gene: 1. This CDR3 contains 15 residues. This chain's CDR3 is CASSYLAGGDNEQFF. The CDR3 region has the DNA TGTGCCAGCAGTTACCTAGCGGGGGGGGACAATGAGCAGTTCTTC.

The rearrangement joins TRBV5-1 to TRBJ2-5, with 9 positions matching TRBD2. From germline, CDR1 is SGHRS and CDR2 YFSETQ. This CDR3 has 18 amino acids. V dropped 2 bases and J dropped 3; count of bases not matched to a gene: 14. As DNA, the CDR3 is TGCGCCAGCAGCTTTTTGAGCGGGGGGCGACTTGAAAAAGAGACCCAGTACTTC. Translation gives CASSFLSGGRLEKETQYF.

The chain joins TRBV30 to TRBJ2-6; D is unclear. Germline-derived CDR1 and CDR2 are GTSNPN and SVGIG (reference sequence). V was cut by 5 bases and J by 0 bases, with 5 bases left in between. CDR3 size: 13 residues. This chain's CDR3 is CAWSSSGANVLTF. DNA of the CDR3: TGTGCCTGGTCGAGCTCTGGGGCCAACGTCCTGACTTTC.

The chain links TRBV9 to TRBJ2-5, with 10 bases fitting TRBD2. Germline V gene lookup returns CDR1 SGDLS and CDR2 YYNGEE. CDR3 length: 16 residues. Trimming at V came to 2 bases and at J to 5 bases, leaving 9 bases not matched to a gene. The CDR3 is CASSVLSGGVGETQYF. CDR3 coding DNA: TGTGCCAGCAGCGTTTTAAGCGGGGGGGTAGGGGAGACCCAGTACTTC.

This sequence joins TRBV28 and TRBJ2-1; 10 bases line up with TRBD2. Unmatched junction bases numbered 6, after V lost 6 bases and J lost 4 bases. This CDR3 has 15 amino acids. Germline loops: CDR1 MDHEN, CDR2 SYDVKM. DNA for the CDR3: TGTGCCAGCAGGGTCGGGACTAGCGTATACAATGAGCAGTTCTTC. This encodes CASRVGTSVYNEQFF.

The chain carries TRBV5-6 and TRBJ1-5; no reliable D call. V was pared by 2 bases and J by 9 bases, with 12 bases between. The V gene's germline CDR1 is SGHDT and CDR2 YYEEEE. CDR3 size: 13 residues. Here the CDR3 reads CASSFSERRPQHF. CDR3 DNA sequence: TGTGCCAGCAGCTTTTCAGAAAGGAGGCCCCAGCATTTT.

This clone came up a few times. The chain recombines TRBV6-4 with TRBJ2-3; 9 bases align to TRBD2. This CDR3 is built from 15 residues. CDR1 is MRHNA and CDR2 is SNTAGT in the germline V gene. Trimming took 4 bases from V and 1 from J; bases not matched to a gene: 3. CDR3 bases: TGTGCCAGCAGTGTCTCTAGCGGGGGCACAGATACGCAGTATTTT. It is translated as CASSVSSGGTDTQYF.

This chain uses TRBV27 with TRBJ1-2; no clear D gene. Germline values: CDR1 MNHEY, CDR2 SMNVEV (reference sequence). The CDR3 sequence is 13 residues long. V was clipped by 6 bases and J by 2 bases, with 10 bases between them. CDR3 residues: CASSYSPNYGYTF. The CDR3 DNA sequence: TGTGCCAGCAGCTATTCCCCAAACTATGGCTACACCTTC.

This clone was counted only a few times. The chain is built from TRBV9 and TRBJ1-4; tentatively, D is TRBD1 (5 bases). Germline CDR1 SGDLS, CDR2 YYNGEE. This CDR3 is built from 15 residues. V lost 5 bases and J 6 bases, leaving 17 bases between the germline ends. The CDR3 region is CASSLGWGDDEKLFF. The DNA of the CDR3 is TGTGCCAGCAGTTTAGGGTGGGGCGACGATGAAAAACTGTTTTTT.

This clone showed up just a few times. The genes are TRBV6-5 and TRBJ1-2, with 11 bases fitting TRBD1. This CDR3 is 14 amino acids long. From germline, CDR1 is MNHEY and CDR2 SVGAGI. Unmatched junction bases numbered 4, after V lost 6 bases and J lost 4 bases. The CDR3 coding sequence is TGTGCCAGCAGCCCGGGACAGGGGGTCTATGGCTACACCTTC. Protein product: CASSPGQGVYGYTF.

This clone showed up just a few times. V usage is TRBV2 and J usage is TRBJ1-1; D gene unclear. V shed 2 bases and J shed 8 bases, with 3 bases lying between them. This CDR3 contains 10 residues. CDR1 SNHLY and CDR2 FYNNEI come from the germline V gene. The CDR3 reads CASSELEAFF. The CDR3 DNA is TGTGCCAGCAGTGAACTAGAAGCTTTCTTT.

The chain uses TRBV2 and TRBJ2-5; unclear D gene. The CDR3 is 12 residues long. With 3 bases removed from V and 7 bases from J, the gap between germline ends came to 9 bases. Germline CDR1 reads SNHLY; CDR2 reads FYNNEI. The CDR3 spells CASSETLRTQYF. The CDR3 region has the DNA TGTGCCAGCAGTGAGACTCTGCGGACCCAGTACTTC.

The J gene is TRBJ1-6, the V gene TRBV6-5; maybe TRBD1 (6 bases). CDR1 MNHEY and CDR2 SVGAGI come from the germline V gene. This CDR3 is built from 14 residues. V dropped 2 bases and J dropped 8 bases, with 10 bases sitting between them. CDR3 sequence: CASSYGTLDSPLHF. The CDR3 DNA reads as TGTGCCAGCAGTTACGGGACACTCGATTCACCCCTCCACTTT.

V is TRBV27 and J is TRBJ2-7, with 11 bases fitting TRBD1. With V trimmed by 7 bases and J by 4 bases, 15 bases remained unmatched. CDR1 and CDR2 from the germline V gene are MNHEY and SMNVEV (reference sequence). This CDR3 is built from 17 residues. CDR3 sequence reads: CASTPRWDRGNPYEQYF. DNA for the CDR3: TGTGCCAGCACTCCAAGGTGGGACAGGGGGAATCCATACGAGCAGTACTTC.

The V gene is TRBV2, the J gene TRBJ2-2, with 14 positions matching TRBD2. From germline, CDR1 is SNHLY and CDR2 FYNNEI. J gave up 4 bases and V 6 bases, and 1 base lay outside the gene matches. This CDR3 has 15 residues. The CDR3 DNA sequence: TGTGCCAGCAGGGGACTAGCGGGGGCCACCGGGGAGCTGTTTTTT. Its translation: CASRGLAGATGELFF.

This clone was found a few times. The CDR3 DNA is TGTGCCAGCAGTTTATTGACATTGTCAGTGGGCTATAATTCACCCCTCCACTTT. This sequence encodes CASSLLTLSVGYNSPLHF. This sequence joins TRBV28 and TRBJ1-6; D unclear. CDR1 and CDR2 (germline): MDHEN, SYDVKM. V gave up 1 base and J gave up 3 bases, with 16 bases separating them. This CDR3 has 18 residues.

The chain recombines TRBV14 with TRBJ1-3; 7 nucleotides align to TRBD1. V shed 4 bases, J shed 15 bases, and the junction held 9 bases outside the gene matches. The germline CDR1 and CDR2 sequences are SGHDN and FVKESK. The CDR3 is 12 residues long. CDR3 in DNA: TGTGCCAGCAGCCTATCACAGGGGCCCCAATATTTT. The encoded protein is CASSLSQGPQYF.

This clone has just a few counts. The V and J genes are TRBV6-6 and TRBJ1-6, with D tentatively TRBD1 (5 bases). Germline CDR1 is MNHNY and CDR2 is SVGAGI (reference sequence). The ends were cut back, 3 bases at V and 9 bases at J, with 12 bases in the middle. The CDR3 is 14 residues long. CDR3 in DNA: TGTGCCAGCAGTTATACGGACATTGGTTCACCCCTCCACTTT. Amino acids: CASSYTDIGSPLHF.

The V call is TRBV19, the J call TRBJ1-3; D unresolved. The ends were cut back, 3 bases at V and 1 base at J, with 7 bases in the middle. The CDR3 loop spans 14 amino acids. Germline CDR1 and CDR2: LNHDA and SQIVND (reference sequence). The CDR3 is CASSIGESGNTIYF. In DNA, the CDR3 is TGTGCCAGTAGTATCGGGGAATCTGGAAACACCATATATTTT.

The rearrangement links TRBV19 to TRBJ1-5, with unresolved D. The CDR3 runs to 12 residues. The ends were cut back, 4 bases at V and 5 bases at J, with 6 bases in the middle. Germline CDR1 LNHDA, CDR2 SQIVND (reference sequence). The CDR3 is CASSNRDQPQHF. The CDR3 DNA reads TGTGCCAGTAGTAACAGAGATCAGCCCCAGCATTTT.

Regarding this clone: Other DNA sequences of this sample code for an identical CDR3. This chain connects TRBV5-1 to TRBJ1-1, with 9 bases that match TRBD1. Looked up from germline, CDR1 is SGHRS and CDR2 is YFSETQ. This CDR3 spans 14 amino acids. The J segment lost 4 bases and the V segment lost 3 bases, leaving 4 bases of the junction unmatched. This chain's CDR3 is CASSSQTGGTEAFF. The CDR3 bases are TGCGCCAGCAGCTCTCAGACAGGGGGCACTGAAGCTTTCTTT.